One and the same sample provided the 18 T cell receptor beta chains below, sequenced in a study of shared clonotypes between healthy human individuals. Method: immunoSEQ multiplex PCR; TCRdb's copy keeps in-frame clones and lacks some. The data hold about 330,000 clones, with approximately 79% observed a single time. Sequences were obtained from memory CD4+ T cells sorted from blood. Subset reported: CD45RA-negative fraction. These receptors all stem from a man aged 30 to 39 in good health.

The V and J genes are TRBV5-6 and TRBJ1-1, with a possible D match to TRBD1 (6 bases). From germline, CDR1 is SGHDT and CDR2 YYEEEE. The CDR3 is made up of 14 amino acids. The V gene lost 0 bases and the J gene lost 8 bases, with 14 bases spanning the gap. The DNA for the CDR3 is TGTGCCAGCAGCTTGGCCACGGGGGCTTCGGAAGCTTTCTTT. Translating it yields CASSLATGASEAFF. Full variable domain (rest looked up from reference TRBV5-6 and TRBJ1-1): DAGVTQSPTHLIKTRGQQVTLRCSPKSGHDTVSWYQQALGQGPQFIFQYYEEEERQRGNFPDRFSGHQFPNYSSELNVNALLLGDSALYLCASSLATGASEAFFGQGTRLTVV.

The rearrangement uses TRBV27 and TRBJ2-3; TRBD2 aligns across 15 bases. The CDR3 has 16 residues. Germline values: CDR1 MNHEY, CDR2 SMNVEV (reference sequence). J lost 6 bases, V lost 7 bases, and 8 bases had no gene match. The CDR3 nucleotides are TGTGCCAGCACCGACGGACTAGCGGGGGGGCTGGATACGCAGTATTTT. It yields the protein CASTDGLAGGLDTQYF.

V usage is TRBV28 and J usage is TRBJ1-2; 9 bases agree with TRBD1. The junction had 8 bases not matched to a gene; V was cut back by 8 bases and J by 4 bases. The CDR3 sequence is 14 residues long. Germline CDR1 and CDR2: MDHEN and SYDVKM. The CDR3 DNA sequence: TGTGCCAGCCGGTCCGGGACAGGGACCTATGGCTACACCTTC. Encoded protein: CASRSGTGTYGYTF.

The chain joins TRBV4-1 to TRBJ2-2, with TRBD2 matching 9 bases. V lost 3 bases, J lost 3 bases, and 5 bases stayed unmatched. From germline, CDR1 is MGHRA and CDR2 YSYEKL. This CDR3 has 16 amino acids. DNA for the CDR3: TGCGCCAGCAGCCACTTAGCGGGAGACGACACCGGGGAGCTGTTTTTT. It translates to CASSHLAGDDTGELFF.

J is TRBJ2-3 and V is TRBV18, with 8 bases lining up with TRBD2. Germline V CDR1 and CDR2: KGHSH, LQKENI. V lost 1 base, J lost 0 bases, and 3 bases stayed unmatched. The length of the CDR3 is 16 residues. Written as DNA, the CDR3 is TGTGCCAGCTCACCACTAGCGGGGTCTAGCACAGATACGCAGTATTTT. Its translation: CASSPLAGSSTDTQYF. Full variable domain (remainder filled in from reference TRBV18 and TRBJ2-3): NAGVMQNPRHLVRRRGQEARLRCSPMKGHSHVYWYRQLPEEGLKFMVYLQKENIIDESGMPKERFSAEFPKEGPSILRIQQVVRGDSAAYFCASSPLAGSSTDTQYFGPGTRLTVL.

The V call is TRBV18, the J call TRBJ1-6; D unclear. V was pared by 3 bases and J by 0 bases, with 9 bases between. From germline, CDR1 is KGHSH and CDR2 LQKENI. The CDR3 loop spans 16 amino acids. The CDR3, as DNA: TGTGCCAGCTCACCTTTGGAGAGCTCCTATAATTCACCCCTCCACTTT. It yields the protein CASSPLESSYNSPLHF.

The chain recombines TRBV18 with TRBJ1-1; D gene uncertain. Germline assignment: CDR1 KGHSH and CDR2 LQKENI. V lost 3 bases, J lost 4 bases, and 9 bases lay in between. The CDR3 is made up of 13 amino acids. CDR3 sequence reads: CASSPRQITEAFF. The CDR3 nucleotides are TGTGCCAGCTCACCTAGGCAAATCACTGAAGCTTTCTTT. Together with reference TRBV18 and TRBJ1-1, the CDR3 gives the full variable domain: NAGVMQNPRHLVRRRGQEARLRCSPMKGHSHVYWYRQLPEEGLKFMVYLQKENIIDESGMPKERFSAEFPKEGPSILRIQQVVRGDSAAYFCASSPRQITEAFFGQGTRLTVV.

There are a few counts of this clone. The chain uses TRBV28 and TRBJ1-3; TRBD1 matches at 7 bases. In germline, CDR1 is MDHEN, CDR2 SYDVKM. Germline trimming cut 7 bases from V and 0 bases from J; bases unmatched to any gene: 12. The CDR3 covers 17 residues. As DNA, the CDR3 is TGTGCCAGCACCTTGGTGGGGGACAGATACTCTGGAAACACCATATATTTT. Translated: CASTLVGDRYSGNTIYF.

This clone was seen a few times. The chain is built from TRBV9 and TRBJ2-3; possible D gene TRBD1, 6 bases. CDR3 length: 15 residues. Deletions cut 3 bases from V and 6 bases from J, with 17 bases between. The germline gives CDR1 SGDLS, CDR2 YYNGEE. The CDR3 DNA follows: TGTGCCAGCAGCGCCAGGGGCGCGAGGTCCGATACGCAGTATTTT. Translated, it gives CASSARGARSDTQYF. Using reference TRBV9 and TRBJ2-3 for the parts outside the CDR3, the full variable domain is DSGVTQTPKHLITATGQRVTLRCSPRSGDLSVYWYQQSLDQGLQFLIQYYNGEERAKGNILERFSAQQFPDLHSELNLSSLELGDSALYFCASSARGARSDTQYFGPGTRLTVL.

J is TRBJ1-4 and V is TRBV7-9; 7 bases agree with TRBD1. CDR1 is SEHNR, CDR2 FQNEAQ, per germline (reference sequence). V lost 5 bases and J lost 8; bases outside the gene matches: 11. The CDR3 has 15 amino acids. The CDR3 is CASSPRGQISEKLFF. The CDR3 bases are TGTGCCAGCAGCCCTAGGGGACAGATAAGCGAAAAACTGTTTTTT.

The chain recombines TRBV5-1 with TRBJ2-1, with 9 bases that match TRBD2. This CDR3 has 14 amino acids. The germline V gene has CDR1 SGHRS and CDR2 YFSETQ. The junction had 5 bases not matched to a gene; V was cut back by 4 bases and J by 6 bases. Here the CDR3 reads CASSDASGINEQFF. The CDR3 coding sequence is TGCGCCAGCAGCGATGCTAGCGGGATCAATGAGCAGTTCTTC.

This chain links TRBV4-2 with TRBJ2-7, with 7 bases identical to TRBD2. Germline loops: CDR1 LGHNA, CDR2 YNFKEQ. The CDR3 covers 14 residues. V lost 1 base to trimming and J lost 7 bases; unmatched junction nucleotides: 7. CDR3 sequence: CASSQAAGVGEQYF. DNA for the CDR3: TGTGCCAGCAGCCAAGCCGCGGGGGTTGGGGAGCAGTACTTC.

Points on this clone: A far larger clone is one nucleotide away, so this likely arose from a read error. Other DNA sequences within the sample encode an identical CDR3. The chain uses TRBV1 and TRBJ1-5; TRBD1, the table's D call, lacks a check against the DNA. TRBV1 is labeled a pseudogene. The CDR3 totals 20 residues. CDR3 in amino acids: CTSSQPRPLGQGAGNQPQHF. CDR3 DNA sequence: TGCACCAGCAGCCAGCCAAGACCCCTAGGACAAGGGGCAGGCAATCAGCCCCAGCATTTT.

The rearrangement uses TRBV30 and TRBJ2-7; D possibly corresponds to TRBD1 (6 bases). Between the trimmed V and J ends, which lost 0 bases and 2 bases, there was a span of 14 bases. This CDR3 has 15 amino acids. Germline CDR1 reads GTSNPN; CDR2 reads SVGIG (reference sequence). DNA of the CDR3: TGTGCCTGGAGTGTAGGGGGACACCACCCCTACGAGCAGTACTTC. As protein: CAWSVGGHHPYEQYF. Looking up the rest from reference TRBV30 and TRBJ2-7 gives the full variable domain: SQTIHQWPATLVQPVGSPLSLECTVEGTSNPNLYWYRQAAGRGLQLLFYSVGIGQISSEVPQNLSASRPQDRQFILSSKKLLLSDSGFYLCAWSVGGHHPYEQYFGPGTRLTVT.

The table lists this clone with a few counts. The CDR3 DNA is TGTGCCAGTGAAGCGTCTGCGAACACTGAAGCTTTCTTT. Its protein product is CASEASANTEAFF. The chain joins TRBV19 to TRBJ1-1; no firm D call. The CDR3 has 13 residues. V dropped 8 bases and J dropped 1 base, with 11 bases sitting between them. Germline loops: CDR1 LNHDA, CDR2 SQIVND (reference sequence).

Details on this clone: The same CDR3 arises from other DNA sequences in this sample as well. The rearrangement joins TRBV28 to TRBJ2-7, with D unresolved. This CDR3 is built from 11 residues. Germline lookup yields CDR1 MDHEN and CDR2 SYDVKM. V was cut by 6 bases and J by 2 bases, with 5 bases left in between. CDR3 loop: CASSTTYEQYF. The CDR3 DNA follows: TGTGCCAGCAGCACCACCTACGAGCAGTACTTC.

The chain carries TRBV7-6 and TRBJ1-5, with a tentative D call TRBD1 (5 bases). The germline V gene encodes CDR1 SGHVS and CDR2 FNYEAQ. V was clipped by 3 bases and J by 3 bases, with 6 bases between them. The CDR3 is 13 residues long. CDR3 in DNA: TGTGCCAGCAGCTTGACAGACAATCAGCCCCAGCATTTT. Translation gives CASSLTDNQPQHF.

This chain uses TRBV2 with TRBJ2-1; D possibly matches TRBD1 or TRBD2 (5 bases each). Looked up from germline, CDR1 is SNHLY and CDR2 is FYNNEI. The ends were cut back, 2 bases at V and 10 bases at J, with 15 bases in the middle. The CDR3 totals 14 residues. The DNA for the CDR3 is TGTGCCAGCAGTGAAACGGGCTTCGAGGGGGAGCAGTTCTTC. Translating it yields CASSETGFEGEQFF.